These 9 T cell receptor beta chains share one sample of origin, sequenced in a study of vaccination effects on CD4 cells after COVID-19. No cognate antigen is known for these TCRs. Clones were read by immunoSEQ multiplex PCR, and TCRdb kept only the in-frame ones, dropping some. Of 35,000 to 45,000 clones in the sample, around 78% are singletons; the top ten hold 11%. Before sequencing, viral peptide pools were used by the ViraFEST assay to expand antigen-specific CD4+ T cells. Isolating CD4+ T cells followed about 10 days of culture. All vaccine recipients tested negative for nucleocapsid antibodies and had never contracted SARS-CoV-2 infection. Sequencing used CD4+ T cells from PBMCs cultured with SARS-CoV-2 spike peptides, obtained before COVID-19 vaccination. These receptors originate from a human donor who received a COVID-19 vaccine.

This chain connects TRBV30 to TRBJ1-6; D gene uncertain. The CDR3 length is 13 residues. Germline lookup yields CDR1 GTSNPN and CDR2 SVGIG (reference sequence). V was shortened by 1 base and J by 5 bases, with 6 bases between the two germline ends. CDR3: CAWSAGNNSPLHF. CDR3 sequence (DNA): TGTGCCTGGAGTGCGGGGAATAATTCACCCCTCCACTTT.

This chain links TRBV5-6 with TRBJ2-1; D unclear. Trimming shortened V by 0 bases and J by 8 bases, and 6 bases separated the two germline ends. Germline V gene data show CDR1 as SGHDT and CDR2 as YYEEEE. This CDR3 is 12 amino acids long. Here the CDR3 reads CASSLGWDEQFF. CDR3 in DNA: TGTGCCAGCAGCTTGGGCTGGGATGAGCAGTTCTTC.

CDR3 in DNA: TGTGCCAGCAGTCTACAGGGGGCTCGGGCAGATACGCAGTATTTT. This gives the protein CASSLQGARADTQYF. The chain is built from TRBV27 and TRBJ2-3, with 9 bases aligning to TRBD1. The CDR3 has 15 residues. Germline loops: CDR1 MNHEY, CDR2 SMNVEV (reference sequence). The J segment lost 4 bases and the V segment lost 5 bases, leaving 7 bases of the junction unmatched.

V and J are TRBV6-4 and TRBJ1-6; D unresolved. The CDR3 is 14 residues long. Germline CDR1 and CDR2: MRHNA and SNTAGT. V was pared by 3 bases and J by 9 bases, with 12 bases between. The CDR3 sequence: CASSDFGPGSPLHF. CDR3 in DNA: TGTGCCAGCAGTGATTTCGGGCCCGGTTCACCCCTCCACTTT.

V gene TRBV28 combines with J gene TRBJ1-2; D uncertain. The V gene lost 3 bases and the J gene lost 3 bases, with 14 bases spanning the gap. The CDR3 has 15 residues. Germline loops: CDR1 MDHEN, CDR2 SYDVKM. Here the CDR3 reads CASSFAARRYYGYTF. CDR3 nucleotides: TGTGCCAGCAGTTTTGCGGCCCGACGATACTATGGCTACACCTTC.

The chain combines TRBV5-1 with TRBJ2-1, with D perhaps TRBD2 (6 bases). CDR3 size: 13 residues. Germline loops: CDR1 SGHRS, CDR2 YFSETQ. V shed 5 bases and J shed 14 bases, with 20 bases lying between them. CDR3 DNA: TGCGCCAGCAGTCCTAACCCGGGACTTGGTGAGTTCTTC. Translated: CASSPNPGLGEFF. Full variable domain (rest looked up from reference TRBV5-1 and TRBJ2-1): KAGVTQTPRYLIKTRGQQVTLSCSPISGHRSVSWYQQTPGQGLQFLFEYFSETQRNKGNFPGRFSGRQFSNSRSEMNVSTLELGDSALYLCASSPNPGLGEFFGPGTRLTVL.

V and J are TRBV12-3 or TRBV12-4 and TRBJ1-2; 9 nucleotides line up with TRBD1. The CDR3 sequence is 13 residues long. J gave up 5 bases and V 3 bases, and 1 base lay outside the gene matches. CDR3 amino acids: CASSFGTGYGYTF. The CDR3 DNA reads as TGTGCCAGCAGTTTTGGGACAGGGTATGGCTACACCTTC.

As DNA, the CDR3 is TGTGCCAGCAGCCAGGACAGAATGAACACTGAAGCTTTCTTT. This codes for CASSQDRMNTEAFF. The V gene is TRBV3-1 (or the pseudogene TRBV3-2), the J gene TRBJ1-1; D is possibly TRBD1 (6 bases). Germline V CDR1 and CDR2: LGHDT, YNNKEL (reference sequence). V was trimmed by 3 bases and J by 0 bases, leaving 8 bases between them. This CDR3 is built from 14 residues.

This clone was seen a handful of times. The chain combines TRBV3-1 (or the pseudogene TRBV3-2) with TRBJ1-3; TRBD1 aligns across 7 bases. CDR1 is LGHDT, CDR2 YNNKEL, per germline (reference sequence). The V and J ends lost 4 bases and 0 bases, in that order; junction bases with no gene match: 0. The CDR3 contains 14 residues. CDR3 nucleotide sequence: TGTGCCAGCAGCCGGGACAGCTCTGGAAACACCATATATTTT. Amino acid sequence: CASSRDSSGNTIYF.